The 32 T cell receptor beta chains listed next were all sequenced from one sample in a study of CD8 T cells in ankylosing spondylitis. TCRdb re-derived calls from the 5' RACE reads in MiXCR, one entry per CDR3 protein. The sample yields about 340,000 distinct CDR3 sequences, approximately 15% seen once. The sample taken for sequencing was blood, either unsorted or a sorted T cell fraction (not recorded which). The source of these receptors is a male donor with ankylosing spondylitis or in good health (not recorded which).

This clonotype was seen at least ten times. The chain recombines TRBV29-1 with TRBJ2-7; D gene unclear. V lost 0 bases and J 1 base, leaving 4 bases between the germline ends. This CDR3 has 12 amino acids. Germline V gene data show CDR1 as SQVTM and CDR2 as ANQGSEA. The CDR3 loop is CSVEDGSYEQYF. In nucleotides, the CDR3 is TGCAGCGTTGAAGACGGGTCCTACGAGCAGTACTTC.

V and J are TRBV7-2 and TRBJ2-7; 7 nucleotides align to TRBD1. This CDR3 is 13 amino acids long. Per germline, CDR1 SGHTA and CDR2 FQGNSA. The junction had 5 bases not matched to a gene; V was cut back by 5 bases and J by 4 bases. The CDR3 sequence is CASSAGTEYEQYF. The CDR3 region has the DNA TGTGCCAGCAGCGCTGGGACAGAGTACGAGCAGTACTTC.

This chain links TRBV5-1 with TRBJ2-5; D is ambiguous. The CDR3 spans 14 residues. Germline assignment: CDR1 SGHRS and CDR2 YFSETQ. Deletions cut 4 bases from V and 5 bases from J, with 15 bases between. The CDR3 loop is CASSPVGAAETQYF. As DNA, the CDR3 is TGCGCCAGCAGCCCCGTTGGCGCGGCCGAGACCCAGTACTTC. Using reference TRBV5-1 and TRBJ2-5 for the parts outside the CDR3, the full variable domain is KAGVTQTPRYLIKTRGQQVTLSCSPISGHRSVSWYQQTPGQGLQFLFEYFSETQRNKGNFPGRFSGRQFSNSRSEMNVSTLELGDSALYLCASSPVGAAETQYFGPGTRLLVL.

This clonotype was found many times. The chain's CDR3 is CASSLTNKAQYF. The CDR3 bases are TGTGCCAGCAGCTTGACTAACAAGGCGCAGTATTTT. The chain carries TRBV3-1 and TRBJ2-3, with D perhaps matching TRBD2 (5 bases). V was pared by 5 bases and J by 10 bases, with 13 bases between. This CDR3 is 12 amino acids long. Germline V gene sequence: CDR1 LGHDT, CDR2 YNNKEL (reference sequence).

This clonotype has a handful of counts. This chain links TRBV12-3 or TRBV12-4 with TRBJ1-6; possible D gene TRBD1, 5 bases. With 2 bases removed from V and 6 bases from J, the gap between germline ends came to 8 bases. The CDR3 has 14 residues. The CDR3 sequence: CASSLRGSNSPLHF. The CDR3 region has the DNA TGTGCCAGCAGTTTACGGGGCTCTAATTCACCCCTCCACTTT.

This clonotype was detected only a few times. The V gene is TRBV12-3 or TRBV12-4, the J gene TRBJ2-3; TRBD1 might be the D (6 bases). The CDR3 has 14 amino acids. The ends were cut back, 5 bases at V and 4 bases at J, with 13 bases in the middle. CDR3 in amino acids: CASSKTGRADTQYF. The CDR3 bases are TGTGCCAGCAGTAAGACAGGAAGGGCAGATACGCAGTATTTT.

The V and J genes are TRBV12-3 or TRBV12-4 and TRBJ1-2; D uncertain. The CDR3 runs 13 residues. V lost 1 base, J lost 7 bases, and 10 bases lay in between. As DNA, the CDR3 is TGTGCCAGCAGTTTAGGACGCATAGGTGGCTACACCTTC. Translating it yields CASSLGRIGGYTF.

This clonotype was observed at least ten times. This sequence joins TRBV12-3 or TRBV12-4 and TRBJ1-5, with unresolved D. The CDR3 totals 12 residues. V lost 4 bases and J lost 2, with 3 bases in between. The CDR3 loop is CASSSGNQPQHF. For the CDR3, the DNA is TGTGCCAGCAGTTCTGGCAATCAGCCCCAGCATTTT.

V is TRBV10-3 and J is TRBJ2-7; 11 bases fit TRBD1. The V segment lost 8 bases and the J segment 2 bases; nucleotides outside the gene matches: 2. Germline V gene lookup returns CDR1 ENHRY and CDR2 SYGVKD. The CDR3 is 13 amino acids. The CDR3 loop is CAIGTGGTYEQYF. CDR3 nucleotide sequence: TGTGCCATCGGGACAGGGGGAACCTACGAGCAGTACTTC.

The chain uses TRBV20-1 and TRBJ2-5; 9 nucleotides match TRBD2. The ends lost 3 bases at V and 2 bases at J; junction bases unmatched: 4. The V gene's germline CDR1 is DFQATT and CDR2 SNEGSKA (reference sequence). This CDR3 spans 14 amino acids. Here the CDR3 reads CSARKRGDQETQYF. Here the CDR3 DNA reads TGCAGTGCTAGGAAGCGGGGGGATCAAGAGACCCAGTACTTC.

This clonotype showed up just a few times. This chain uses TRBV6-5 with TRBJ1-1, with a weak D call TRBD1 (5 bases). Trimming removed 6 bases from V and 7 bases from J, with 12 bases in between. Germline V gene sequence: CDR1 MNHEY, CDR2 SVGAGI. The CDR3 is 12 residues long. The CDR3 protein is CASRSRGSEAFF. In DNA, the CDR3 is TGTGCCAGCAGATCACGGGGGAGTGAAGCTTTCTTT.

This clonotype was detected only a few times. The chain recombines TRBV11-2 with TRBJ1-6; 7 bases agree with TRBD1. The CDR3 runs 17 residues. Germline lookup yields CDR1 SGHAT and CDR2 FQNNGV. Losses at the gene ends were 0 bases for V and 2 bases for J; bases not matched to a gene: 4. The CDR3 DNA is TGTGCCAGCAGCTTAGAAACAGGGGCCCCCTATAATTCACCCCTCCACTTT. This translates into CASSLETGAPYNSPLHF. The entire variable domain, with the rest obtained from reference TRBV11-2 and TRBJ1-6, is as follows: EAGVAQSPRYKIIEKRQSVAFWCNPISGHATLYWYQQILGQGPKLLIQFQNNGVVDDSQLPKDRFSAERLKGVDSTLKIQPAKLEDSAVYLCASSLETGAPYNSPLHFGNGTRLTVT.

The chain is built from TRBV5-1 and TRBJ1-2, with unresolved D. Between the trimmed V and J ends, which lost 4 bases and 10 bases, there was a span of 20 bases. Per germline, CDR1 SGHRS and CDR2 YFSETQ. The CDR3 is made up of 14 amino acids. DNA of the CDR3: TGCGCCAGCAGCGTCTCAGCGGACGGCAGAGTCTACACCTTC. Protein product: CASSVSADGRVYTF.

The CDR3 region is CSAPEGGTEAFF. In nucleotides, the CDR3 is TGCAGTGCTCCCGAAGGAGGCACTGAAGCTTTCTTT. The rearrangement links TRBV20-1 to TRBJ1-1; D uncertain. The germline V and J ends were trimmed by 5 bases and 4 bases, with 11 bases remaining between them. Germline CDR1 and CDR2: DFQATT and SNEGSKA (reference sequence). The CDR3 length is 12 residues.

The V and J genes are TRBV2 and TRBJ2-7; possible D gene TRBD2, 6 bases. The CDR3 has 13 amino acids. The V end was cut by 8 bases, the J end by 6 bases, with 17 bases between. Per the germline V gene, CDR1 is SNHLY and CDR2 is FYNNEI. CDR3 region: CASVRDSPGEQYF. In DNA form, the CDR3 reads TGTGCCAGCGTCCGGGACTCTCCCGGCGAGCAGTACTTC.

The rearrangement links TRBV7-8 to TRBJ2-3; D gene uncertain. The CDR3 has 15 amino acids. The germline gives CDR1 SGHVS, CDR2 FQNEAQ. Trimming pared 1 base from V and 1 base from J, leaving 9 bases between. The CDR3 here is CASSLVRTGTDTQYF. CDR3 sequence (DNA): TGTGCCAGCAGCTTAGTTCGCACAGGCACAGATACGCAGTATTTT.

This clonotype showed up just a few times. V is TRBV20-1 and J is TRBJ1-2, with D tentatively TRBD1 (5 bases). V lost 6 bases to trimming and J lost 4 bases, with 18 bases between them. The CDR3 sequence is 14 residues long. Germline lookup yields CDR1 DFQATT and CDR2 SNEGSKA (reference sequence). The CDR3 is CSAPPTQGPYGYTF. CDR3 bases: TGCAGTGCCCCACCCACGCAGGGCCCCTATGGCTACACCTTC.

This clonotype was picked up many times. The rearrangement links TRBV27 to TRBJ1-6; 9 positions match TRBD1. V trimming: 8 bases; J trimming: 8 bases; junction bases outside the gene matches: 10. CDR3 length: 15 residues. CDR1 and CDR2 (germline): MNHEY, SMNVEV (reference sequence). The CDR3 bases are TGTGCCAGCCGGACGGGACAGGGTACCTATTCACCCCTCCACTTT. Translated: CASRTGQGTYSPLHF.

This rearrangement joins TRBV12-3 or TRBV12-4 to TRBJ2-7; 7 bases match TRBD1. CDR3 length: 14 amino acids. V lost 3 bases and J lost 7; bases outside the gene matches: 9. The CDR3 nucleotides read TGTGCCAGCAGTTTGGGGGACAGCCACGGGGAGCAGTACTTC. This codes for CASSLGDSHGEQYF.

This clonotype was seen repeatedly, ten times or more. The rearrangement joins TRBV3-1 to TRBJ2-1; 8 bases are shared with TRBD2. Trimming at V came to 2 bases and at J to 3 bases, leaving 3 bases not matched to a gene. Germline V lookup: CDR1 LGHDT, CDR2 YNNKEL (reference sequence). This CDR3 is 15 amino acids long. The CDR3 region has the DNA TGTGCCAGCAGCCAAAAGCGGGGGCTCTACAATGAGCAGTTCTTC. It codes for CASSQKRGLYNEQFF.

In its sample, this clonotype was seen a few times. The chain couples TRBV5-1 to TRBJ1-1; D is unclear. CDR1 and CDR2 from the germline V gene are SGHRS and YFSETQ. The V end lost 3 bases, the J end lost 5 bases, and 11 bases lay between the germline ends. This CDR3 is built from 13 residues. Here the CDR3 reads CASSSAMGTEAFF. The DNA of the CDR3 is TGCGCCAGCAGCTCTGCAATGGGAACTGAAGCTTTCTTT.

This clonotype was counted only a few times. The rearrangement links TRBV12-3 or TRBV12-4 to TRBJ2-5; 11 nucleotides match TRBD2. V trimming: 6 bases; J trimming: 8 bases; junction bases outside the gene matches: 11. The CDR3 is 15 amino acids. The CDR3 nucleotides are TGTGCCAGCAGCCCTGTAGCGGGGGGGGCCTTAACCCAGTACTTC. The encoded protein is CASSPVAGGALTQYF.

This chain links TRBV2 with TRBJ2-5; possibly TRBD2 for D (5 bases). The CDR3 consists of 12 residues. Germline assignment: CDR1 SNHLY and CDR2 FYNNEI. V shed 8 bases and J shed 5 bases, with 12 bases lying between them. This chain's CDR3 is CASQRAQETQYF. CDR3 DNA: TGTGCCAGCCAGAGGGCGCAGGAGACCCAGTACTTC.

This chain uses TRBV6-1 with TRBJ1-1; possible D gene TRBD1, 5 bases. The V end was cut by 8 bases, the J end by 4 bases, with 14 bases between. This CDR3 has 13 residues. Germline lookup yields CDR1 MNHNS and CDR2 SASEGT. The CDR3 DNA reads as TGTGCCAGCCCTCAGGGAGGGCTCACTGAAGCTTTCTTT. It translates to CASPQGGLTEAFF.

The rearrangement joins TRBV25-1 to TRBJ2-3; no clear D gene. This CDR3 spans 14 amino acids. The V gene lost 1 base and the J gene lost 0 bases, with 5 bases spanning the gap. The germline V gene encodes CDR1 MGHDK and CDR2 SYGVNS. The CDR3 protein is CASSELGSTDTQYF. CDR3 bases: TGTGCCAGCAGTGAATTGGGCAGCACAGATACGCAGTATTTT.

The CDR3 protein is CSVWDGGGDEQFF. The CDR3 nucleotides are TGCAGCGTTTGGGACGGCGGGGGCGATGAGCAGTTCTTC. The chain has TRBV29-1 and TRBJ2-1, with a weak D call TRBD2 (7 bases). This CDR3 has 13 amino acids. Trimming removed 5 bases at V and 8 bases at J, with 16 bases between. Germline assignment: CDR1 SQVTM and CDR2 ANQGSEA.

DNA of the CDR3: TGTGCCAGCAGCATGCAGGGGGCCCTCTTCGACGAGCAGTACTTC. Its protein product is CASSMQGALFDEQYF. J is TRBJ2-7 and V is TRBV7-2; 8 positions agree with TRBD1. In germline, CDR1 is SGHTA, CDR2 FQGNSA. After removal of 5 bases from V and 5 bases from J, the junction contained 11 bases not matched to a gene. The CDR3 totals 15 residues.

The J gene is TRBJ2-7, the V gene TRBV3-1; 8 positions match TRBD2. Trimming removed 4 bases from V and 0 bases from J; junction bases left unmatched: 5. The CDR3 sequence is 15 residues long. The germline V gene has CDR1 LGHDT and CDR2 YNNKEL (reference sequence). The CDR3 nucleotides are TGTGCCAGCAGCCGCCGGGGGGGCACCTCCTACGAGCAGTACTTC. Protein sequence: CASSRRGGTSYEQYF.

V gene TRBV2 combines with J gene TRBJ2-2, with D perhaps matching TRBD2 (6 bases). The CDR3 length is 17 residues. From germline, CDR1 is SNHLY and CDR2 FYNNEI. Trimming removed 5 bases from V and 6 bases from J, with 22 bases in between. CDR3 DNA sequence: TGTGCCAGCAGTTTAGGACAATCTCAAAGCGGGTCCGGGGAGCTGTTTTTT. Its translation is CASSLGQSQSGSGELFF. Full variable domain (outside the CDR3, taken from reference TRBV2 and TRBJ2-2): EPEVTQTPSHQVTQMGQEVILRCVPISNHLYFYWYRQILGQKVEFLVSFYNNEISEKSEIFDDQFSVERPDGSNFTLKIRSTKLEDSAMYFCASSLGQSQSGSGELFFGEGSRLTVL.

The chain combines TRBV2 with TRBJ2-2; unclear D gene. The CDR3 runs to 14 residues. The germline V and J ends were trimmed by 6 bases and 7 bases, with 15 bases remaining between them. Germline V gives CDR1 SNHLY, CDR2 FYNNEI. CDR3 DNA: TGTGCCAGCAGGGTGGAAATGGTTGGCGGGGAGCTGTTTTTT. This codes for CASRVEMVGGELFF.

This clonotype has more than one count but fewer than ten. V usage is TRBV5-1 and J usage is TRBJ2-7, with D perhaps TRBD1 (6 bases). The CDR3 length is 16 residues. Per germline, CDR1 SGHRS and CDR2 YFSETQ. Trimming took 4 bases from V and 0 from J, leaving 17 bases between them. CDR3 sequence (DNA): TGCGCCAGCAGCCCGGACGGGACACCTAGCTCCTACGAGCAGTACTTC. Encoded protein: CASSPDGTPSSYEQYF. Combining the CDR3 with reference TRBV5-1 and TRBJ2-7 gives the whole variable domain KAGVTQTPRYLIKTRGQQVTLSCSPISGHRSVSWYQQTPGQGLQFLFEYFSETQRNKGNFPGRFSGRQFSNSRSEMNVSTLELGDSALYLCASSPDGTPSSYEQYFGPGTRLTVT.

The chain employs TRBV15 and TRBJ2-1; 7 positions match TRBD2. CDR1 is LNHNV, CDR2 YYDKDF, per germline (reference sequence). CDR3 length equals 18 residues. V gave up 0 bases and J gave up 3 bases; unmatched junction bases: 11. The CDR3 loop is CATSRDRASGLSYNEQFF. The CDR3 DNA sequence: TGTGCCACCAGCAGAGATAGGGCCTCGGGACTAAGCTACAATGAGCAGTTCTTC.